A single sample gave rise to the 26 T cell receptor beta chains below, sequenced in a study of OX40 agonist ivuxolimab in advanced cancers. Measured with immunoSEQ multiplex PCR; TCRdb has only the in-frame clones, and not every one. Altogether 100,000 or so clones are present, roughly 94% being singletons, with the ten largest covering about 0.19%. The material was CD4+ or CD8+ T cells sorted from blood, obtained in a trial of the OX40 agonist ivuxolimab. These receptors originate from an adult with an advanced solid tumor such as melanoma, head and neck, liver or kidney cancer.

This clone was observed a single time. This chain links TRBV18 with TRBJ2-6; 8 bases map to TRBD1. In germline, CDR1 is KGHSH, CDR2 LQKENI. This CDR3 has 17 residues. Losses at the gene ends were 3 bases for V and 0 bases for J; bases not matched to a gene: 4. The CDR3 DNA reads TGTGCCAGCTCACCCCAGGGGGCTAGCTCTGGGGCCAACGTCCTGACTTTC. Encoded protein: CASSPQGASSGANVLTF.

The chain carries TRBV19 and TRBJ2-5; TRBD2 agrees at 7 bases. Trimming at V came to 4 bases and at J to 1 base, leaving 9 bases not matched to a gene. The CDR3 is made up of 16 amino acids. Looked up from germline, CDR1 is LNHDA and CDR2 is SQIVND (reference sequence). The CDR3 spells CASSTPGTMGQETQYF. The CDR3 bases are TGTGCCAGTAGTACTCCCGGGACTATGGGCCAAGAGACCCAGTACTTC.

This clone was counted once. The genes are TRBV27 and TRBJ1-2, with TRBD1 as a possible D gene (5 bases). The CDR3 has 16 amino acids. CDR1 and CDR2 from the germline V gene are MNHEY and SMNVEV (reference sequence). Trimming stripped 3 bases from V and 4 bases from J, with 18 bases between. CDR3 in amino acids: CASSFNSGWGGYGYTF. DNA for the CDR3: TGTGCCAGCAGTTTTAATTCTGGGTGGGGGGGCTATGGCTACACCTTC.

V is TRBV2 and J is TRBJ2-7, with D maybe TRBD1 (5 bases). Trimming left V 6 bases short and J 0 bases short, with 12 bases between. The germline V gene encodes CDR1 SNHLY and CDR2 FYNNEI. The CDR3 loop spans 14 amino acids. The CDR3, as DNA: TGTGCCAGCAGAGCAACAGGTTCCTCCTACGAGCAGTACTTC. Translated, it gives CASRATGSSYEQYF.

The chain is built from TRBV6-1 and TRBJ2-7; D gene uncertain. V dropped 8 bases and J dropped 6 bases, with 14 bases sitting between them. Germline CDR1 MNHNS, CDR2 SASEGT. There are 12 residues in the CDR3. CDR3 loop: CASRDSPGEQYF. The CDR3, as DNA: TGTGCCAGCCGAGACTCCCCCGGCGAGCAGTACTTC.

This chain links TRBV6-6 with TRBJ2-3; D unclear. Trimming cost V 0 bases and J 2 bases, with 12 bases left between them. This CDR3 is 16 amino acids long. Germline assignment: CDR1 MNHNY and CDR2 SVGAGI (reference sequence). The chain's CDR3 is CASSYSMRIDTDTQYF. CDR3 sequence (DNA): TGTGCCAGCAGTTACTCGATGCGGATAGACACAGATACGCAGTATTTT.

CDR3 in DNA: TGTGCCAGCAGCGTCCGACCGGGTACTCCAGATACGCAGTATTTT. This codes for CASSVRPGTPDTQYF. The V call is TRBV9, the J call TRBJ2-3; D ambiguous. The germline CDR1 and CDR2 sequences are SGDLS and YYNGEE. The CDR3 covers 15 residues. V lost 2 bases to trimming and J lost 4 bases, with 14 bases between them.

This clone has a single count. V usage is TRBV7-2 and J usage is TRBJ2-7; 10 nucleotides line up with TRBD2. From germline, CDR1 is SGHTA and CDR2 FQGNSA. V lost 7 bases and J lost 0; bases outside the gene matches: 6. The CDR3 is made up of 15 amino acids. CDR3 sequence: CASNARTSGSYEQYF. The CDR3 coding sequence is TGTGCCAGCAACGCAAGGACTAGCGGCTCCTACGAGCAGTACTTC.

The V and J genes are TRBV4-3 and TRBJ2-7; D might be TRBD1 (7 bases). V lost 0 bases and J 6 bases, leaving 21 bases between the germline ends. The CDR3 is 17 amino acids. Per the germline V gene, CDR1 is LGHNA and CDR2 is YSLEER. CDR3 coding DNA: TGCGCCAGCAGCCAAGACTGGAGGGGGCTTGGCAAGAGCGAGCAGTACTTC. Translating gives CASSQDWRGLGKSEQYF.

This chain links TRBV27 with TRBJ2-1, with 10 nucleotides matching TRBD2. The V gene end was trimmed by 6 bases and the J gene end by 4 bases; junction bases not matched to a gene: 9. CDR1 and CDR2 (germline): MNHEY, SMNVEV (reference sequence). This CDR3 has 16 amino acids. The chain's CDR3 is CASSLTLAGVYNEQFF. For the CDR3, the DNA is TGTGCCAGCAGCCTAACCCTAGCGGGAGTGTACAATGAGCAGTTCTTC.

J is TRBJ1-1 and V is TRBV7-9; 8 nucleotides align to TRBD1. CDR3 size: 15 residues. Losses at the gene ends were 4 bases for V and 0 bases for J; bases not matched to a gene: 4. Germline V CDR1 and CDR2: SEHNR, FQNEAQ (reference sequence). The DNA of the CDR3 is TGTGCCAGCAGCTCGCCGACAGGGGTGAACACTGAAGCTTTCTTT. This sequence encodes CASSSPTGVNTEAFF.

This clone has a single count. The chain links TRBV5-1 to TRBJ2-1; D possibly corresponds to TRBD2 (6 bases). The germline V gene has CDR1 SGHRS and CDR2 YFSETQ. V lost 2 bases to trimming and J lost 5 bases, with 11 bases between them. The CDR3 length is 14 residues. The chain's CDR3 is CASSLLERDNEQFF. CDR3 coding DNA: TGCGCCAGCAGCTTATTGGAGCGGGACAATGAGCAGTTCTTC.

The chain recombines TRBV6-5 with TRBJ2-7; TRBD2 matches 11 bases. The CDR3 totals 15 residues. Germline CDR1 reads MNHEY; CDR2 reads SVGAGI. V shed 3 bases and J 3 bases; nucleotides not matched to a gene: 4. CDR3 sequence: CASSYSLAGDYEQYF. CDR3 DNA sequence: TGTGCCAGCAGTTATTCACTAGCGGGAGACTACGAGCAGTACTTC.

As for this clone: Other nucleotide sequences from this sample produce the same CDR3. This chain links TRBV9 with TRBJ1-6; TRBD1 matches 7 bases. The germline V gene encodes CDR1 SGDLS and CDR2 YYNGEE. V dropped 0 bases and J dropped 7; count of bases not matched to a gene: 4. The CDR3 length is 15 residues. The CDR3 sequence is CASSVEGARNSPLHF. CDR3 DNA: TGTGCCAGCAGCGTAGAGGGGGCGAGGAATTCACCCCTCCACTTT.

In this sample, this clone turned up once. DNA of the CDR3: TGCGCCAGCAGCTTGGGAGGGGGGACACAGAACACTGAAGCTTTCTTT. It translates to CASSLGGGTQNTEAFF. The rearrangement joins TRBV5-1 to TRBJ1-1, with a weak D call TRBD1 (6 bases). Between the trimmed V and J ends, which lost 0 bases and 1 base, there was a span of 13 bases. The CDR3 has 16 amino acids. Germline V CDR1 and CDR2: SGHRS, YFSETQ.

The genes are TRBV7-2 and TRBJ2-5; a possible D gene is TRBD2 (5 bases). The DNA end is more similar to TRBJ2-7, so the J call may be wrong. Germline CDR1 reads SGHTA; CDR2 reads FQGNSA. CDR3 length equals 15 residues. CDR3 nucleotide sequence: TGTGCCAGCAGCTTACGAGAGGGAATTCCCTACGAGCAGTACTTC. Amino acid sequence: CASSLREGIPYEQYF.

This rearrangement joins TRBV6-5 to TRBJ2-1; TRBD1 is a possible D gene (6 bases). CDR3 length: 16 amino acids. Per the germline V gene, CDR1 is MNHEY and CDR2 is SVGAGI. V lost 1 base and J 9 bases, leaving 19 bases between the germline ends. The CDR3 spells CASSYWSPGETGEQFF. The CDR3 DNA sequence: TGTGCCAGCAGTTACTGGTCTCCAGGGGAAACCGGTGAGCAGTTCTTC.

The V call is TRBV25-1, the J call TRBJ1-6; no clear D gene. Germline V lookup: CDR1 MGHDK, CDR2 SYGVNS. CDR3 length equals 13 residues. Trimming took off 2 bases at V and 7 bases at J, with 6 bases between the two ends. CDR3 sequence: CASSELGNSPLHF. The CDR3 DNA follows: TGTGCCAGCAGTGAACTGGGAAATTCACCCCTCCACTTT.

This chain joins TRBV6-5 and TRBJ2-3; TRBD2 agrees at 8 bases. This CDR3 is 14 amino acids long. The J segment lost 2 bases and the V segment lost 9 bases, leaving 7 bases of the junction unmatched. Germline values: CDR1 MNHEY, CDR2 SVGAGI. The CDR3 nucleotides read TGTGCCAGTGCGGGCGGGAGGACCACAGATACGCAGTATTTT. Protein product: CASAGGRTTDTQYF.

The chain joins TRBV9 to TRBJ2-1; maybe TRBD2 (7 bases). The CDR3 is 16 residues long. CDR1 SGDLS and CDR2 YYNGEE come from the germline V gene. V dropped 3 bases and J dropped 4 bases, with 17 bases sitting between them. The DNA of the CDR3 is TGTGCCAGCAGCGCTCACGGGGGGCCTGTTTACAATGAGCAGTTCTTC. This encodes CASSAHGGPVYNEQFF.

The chain recombines TRBV5-1 with TRBJ2-5; D is unresolved. Trimming cost V 2 bases and J 1 base, with 9 bases left between them. This CDR3 has 14 residues. Germline CDR1 is SGHRS and CDR2 is YFSETQ. The CDR3 spells CASSFYSSQETQYF. CDR3 sequence (DNA): TGCGCCAGCAGCTTTTACTCGAGCCAAGAGACCCAGTACTTC.

With regard to this clone: The sample contains more than one DNA sequence encoding this CDR3. This chain uses TRBV7-2 with TRBJ1-2, with a tentative D call TRBD1 (5 bases). V shed 0 bases and J shed 6 bases, with 8 bases lying between them. The CDR3 runs to 13 residues. Germline CDR1 reads SGHTA; CDR2 reads FQGNSA. The CDR3 is CASSLAWGDGYTF. CDR3 DNA sequence: TGTGCCAGCAGCTTAGCCTGGGGGGATGGCTACACCTTC.

V and J are TRBV11-2 and TRBJ2-5; 9 bases agree with TRBD2. V shed 0 bases and J 3 bases; nucleotides not matched to a gene: 5. There are 16 residues in the CDR3. The germline V gene has CDR1 SGHAT and CDR2 FQNNGV. CDR3 protein: CASSLDLSSGKETQYF. DNA of the CDR3: TGTGCCAGCAGCTTAGATCTATCTAGCGGGAAAGAGACCCAGTACTTC.

A note on this clone: Other DNA sequences in the same sample also yield this CDR3. CDR3 sequence: CASSPGDNQPQHF. The CDR3 DNA reads TGTGCCAGCTCACCCGGTGACAATCAGCCCCAGCATTTT. The V gene is TRBV18, the J gene TRBJ1-5; no clear D. V was clipped by 3 bases and J by 3 bases, with 6 bases between them. Germline assignment: CDR1 KGHSH and CDR2 LQKENI. This CDR3 region has 13 residues.

The genes are TRBV7-2 and TRBJ2-3, with TRBD2 matching 9 bases. Germline CDR1 reads SGHTA; CDR2 reads FQGNSA. J was trimmed by 7 bases and V by 0 bases; bases with no gene match: 11. This CDR3 region has 17 residues. This CDR3 is CASSLAPSGDSTHTQYF. CDR3 nucleotide sequence: TGTGCCAGCAGCTTAGCCCCTAGCGGGGACTCAACGCATACGCAGTATTTT.

This chain joins TRBV5-4 and TRBJ2-1; 8 nucleotides match TRBD1. CDR3 length: 14 amino acids. The germline gives CDR1 SGHNT, CDR2 YYREEE (reference sequence). V was pared by 4 bases and J by 4 bases, with 4 bases of the junction left unmatched. CDR3 sequence reads: CASSVGQEYNEQFF. In nucleotides, the CDR3 is TGTGCCAGCAGCGTGGGACAGGAATACAATGAGCAGTTCTTC. Supplemented by reference TRBV5-4 and TRBJ2-1, the full variable domain reads ETGVTQSPTHLIKTRGQQVTLRCSSQSGHNTVSWYQQALGQGPQFIFQYYREEENGRGNFPPRFSGLQFPNYSSELNVNALELDDSALYLCASSVGQEYNEQFFGPGTRLTVL.